Below, 21 T cell receptor beta chains from the same sample are listed, as sequenced in a study of blood T cell repertoires in COVID-19. Sequencing was performed with immunoSEQ multiplex PCR; in TCRdb, only in-frame clones are kept and a portion is missing. The sample holds 150,000 to 200,000 clones; roughly 91% are singletons and the top ten take roughly 2.3%. Sequencing was done on a sample of peripheral blood. All receptors come from a man aged 18 to 29 with acute or convalescent COVID-19.

The chain uses TRBV24-1 and TRBJ1-1; 7 bases agree with TRBD1. From germline, CDR1 is KGHDR and CDR2 SFDVKD. The CDR3 totals 14 residues. The trim removed 4 bases at V and 6 bases at J, leaving 7 bases unmatched. The CDR3 protein is CATSDATGAAEAFF. The CDR3, as DNA: TGTGCCACCAGTGACGCTACAGGGGCGGCTGAAGCTTTCTTT.

This chain joins TRBV30 and TRBJ2-3; weak D call: TRBD2 (6 bases). From germline, CDR1 is GTSNPN and CDR2 SVGIG (reference sequence). The CDR3 extends over 12 amino acids. V lost 2 bases, J lost 6 bases, and 9 bases lay in between. The CDR3 protein is CAWSRGGDTQYF. The CDR3 coding sequence is TGTGCCTGGAGTCGAGGAGGGGATACGCAGTATTTT.

The CDR3 coding sequence is TGTGCCAGCAGCCTGGACCCGCCGGGTGAGCAGTACTTC. Translated, it gives CASSLDPPGEQYF. V is TRBV5-4 and J is TRBJ2-7; D unclear. V lost 4 bases and J lost 7, with 15 bases in between. CDR3 length: 13 amino acids. In germline, CDR1 is SGHNT, CDR2 YYREEE (reference sequence).

The chain uses TRBV5-1 and TRBJ2-5; 7 bases are shared with TRBD2. V lost 0 bases, J lost 2 bases, and 7 bases stayed unmatched. The germline CDR1 and CDR2 sequences are SGHRS and YFSETQ. The CDR3 is 16 residues long. The CDR3 sequence is CASSLGGASGQETQYF. CDR3 DNA: TGCGCCAGCAGCTTGGGCGGGGCTAGCGGACAAGAGACCCAGTACTTC.

This rearrangement joins TRBV6-5 to TRBJ1-6; no firm D call. This CDR3 region has 15 residues. The V gene lost 0 bases and the J gene lost 7 bases, with 10 bases spanning the gap. The V gene's germline CDR1 is MNHEY and CDR2 SVGAGI. Here the CDR3 DNA reads TGTGCCAGCAGTTACTCGCTACCGAGGAATTCACCCCTCCACTTT. Its translation is CASSYSLPRNSPLHF.

The chain joins TRBV30 to TRBJ1-4; no clear D gene. CDR3 length equals 13 residues. Trimming pared 1 base from V and 4 bases from J, leaving 7 bases between. Germline V gives CDR1 GTSNPN, CDR2 SVGIG (reference sequence). The DNA of the CDR3 is TGTGCCTGGAGTGGGCCCGATAATGAAAAACTGTTTTTT. Translation gives CAWSGPDNEKLFF.

The chain links TRBV28 to TRBJ1-6; TRBD1 might be the D (5 bases). Trimming cost V 4 bases and J 4 bases, with 17 bases left between them. Per the germline V gene, CDR1 is MDHEN and CDR2 is SYDVKM. The CDR3 runs 17 residues. For the CDR3, the DNA is TGTGCCAGCAGTTCGGGGGACCGATCACTTTATAATTCACCCCTCCACTTT. Its protein product is CASSSGDRSLYNSPLHF.

The chain links TRBV6-1 to TRBJ2-1; TRBD2 aligns across 9 bases. CDR1 is MNHNS and CDR2 is SASEGT in the germline V gene. Trimming removed 4 bases from V and 1 base from J; junction bases left unmatched: 5. This CDR3 spans 16 amino acids. The CDR3 nucleotides read TGTGCCAGCAGTGGTATTAGCGGGGGTTCCTACAATGAGCAGTTCTTC. Protein: CASSGISGGSYNEQFF.

J is TRBJ2-7 and V is TRBV19; the D gene is possibly TRBD2 (5 bases). From germline, CDR1 is LNHDA and CDR2 SQIVND (reference sequence). Trimming shortened V by 3 bases and J by 2 bases, and 14 bases separated the two germline ends. This CDR3 is built from 15 residues. The CDR3 spells CASSIKVRETYEQYF. CDR3 bases: TGTGCCAGTAGTATTAAGGTACGGGAAACCTACGAGCAGTACTTC.

This chain joins TRBV4-1 and TRBJ1-5; D possibly corresponds to TRBD1 (5 bases). Germline V gene lookup returns CDR1 MGHRA and CDR2 YSYEKL. CDR3 size: 18 residues. Trimming took 2 bases from V and 0 from J, leaving 17 bases between them. DNA of the CDR3: TGCGCCAGCAGCCAACTCCCCCCGACAGCCTATAGCAATCAGCCCCAGCATTTT. Amino acid sequence: CASSQLPPTAYSNQPQHF.

The chain is built from TRBV9 and TRBJ2-2; 7 bases fit TRBD2. The germline V gene encodes CDR1 SGDLS and CDR2 YYNGEE. Losses at the gene ends were 2 bases for V and 5 bases for J; bases not matched to a gene: 15. The CDR3 sequence is 18 residues long. The CDR3 region has the DNA TGTGCCAGCAGCGTTGGGGGGGTCCTCCACTCGGGGACCGGGGAGCTGTTTTTT. This sequence encodes CASSVGGVLHSGTGELFF.

This clone appeared once. CDR3 residues: CASSELEAAKNIQYF. As DNA, the CDR3 is TGCGCCAGCAGTGAGTTGGAGGCGGCCAAAAACATTCAGTACTTC. The genes are TRBV10-1 and TRBJ2-4; D is possibly TRBD2 (5 bases). CDR3 length: 15 residues. The V end lost 1 base, the J end lost 1 base, and 8 bases lay between the germline ends. Germline loops: CDR1 WNHNN, CDR2 SYGVQD (reference sequence).

The chain combines TRBV24-1 with TRBJ2-7; TRBD1 matches 9 bases. The CDR3 spans 17 residues. V trimming: 0 bases; J trimming: 2 bases; junction bases outside the gene matches: 7. CDR1 and CDR2 (germline): KGHDR, SFDVKD. Here the CDR3 DNA reads TGTGCCACCAGTGATTTGCCCGGGGGACAGGGTACCTACGAGCAGTACTTC. This codes for CATSDLPGGQGTYEQYF.

The chain combines TRBV2 with TRBJ2-3; 13 bases match TRBD2. Trimming took 2 bases from V and 1 from J; bases not matched to a gene: 18. This CDR3 has 22 residues. Germline V lookup: CDR1 SNHLY, CDR2 FYNNEI. The CDR3 protein is CASSERGGGGWTSGSGTDTQYF. DNA of the CDR3: TGTGCCAGCAGTGAACGTGGCGGGGGGGGATGGACTAGCGGGAGTGGCACAGATACGCAGTATTTT.

The rearrangement joins TRBV19 to TRBJ1-2; D ambiguous. The CDR3 is made up of 16 amino acids. V was trimmed by 4 bases and J by 1 base, leaving 16 bases between them. Germline values: CDR1 LNHDA, CDR2 SQIVND (reference sequence). CDR3 nucleotide sequence: TGTGCCAGTAGTAGAAAGAGTGACGGGAATAACTATGGCTACACCTTC. Its protein product is CASSRKSDGNNYGYTF.

The CDR3 reads CSVHERALGTEAFF. The CDR3, as DNA: TGCAGCGTTCACGAGAGGGCCCTTGGCACTGAAGCTTTCTTT. V and J are TRBV29-1 and TRBJ1-1; D is unresolved. The CDR3 is made up of 14 amino acids. Germline V lookup: CDR1 SQVTM, CDR2 ANQGSEA. Trimming removed 5 bases at V and 4 bases at J, with 17 bases between.

The genes are TRBV11-2 and TRBJ1-1; 7 nucleotides line up with TRBD1. V lost 3 bases, J lost 0 bases, and 10 bases stayed unmatched. Germline-derived CDR1 and CDR2 are SGHAT and FQNNGV. The CDR3 spans 17 residues. The DNA for the CDR3 is TGTGCCAGCAGCTTCCAGAAGACAGGGTACATGAACACTGAAGCTTTCTTT. As protein: CASSFQKTGYMNTEAFF.

The chain is built from TRBV19 and TRBJ1-3; 8 bases align to TRBD1. This CDR3 contains 14 residues. CDR1 LNHDA and CDR2 SQIVND come from the germline V gene (reference sequence). With 3 bases clipped from V and 4 bases from J, the junction kept 2 bases outside the gene matches. The CDR3 loop reads CASSIGTGGNTIYF. The CDR3 DNA follows: TGTGCCAGTAGTATTGGGACAGGAGGAAACACCATATATTTT.

This clone was picked up one time. The V call is TRBV25-1, the J call TRBJ2-5; TRBD1 aligns across 8 bases. Germline V gives CDR1 MGHDK, CDR2 SYGVNS. The V segment lost 3 bases and the J segment 5 bases; nucleotides outside the gene matches: 8. This CDR3 region has 15 residues. The CDR3, as DNA: TGTGCCAGCAGTGACGACAGGGGTTCGGGGGAGACCCAGTACTTC. Protein sequence: CASSDDRGSGETQYF.

This rearrangement joins TRBV12-5 to TRBJ1-2, with a weak D call TRBD1 (5 bases). The CDR3 consists of 14 residues. V gave up 6 bases and J gave up 4 bases, with 15 bases separating them. From germline, CDR1 is LGHNT and CDR2 FRNRAP. The CDR3 is CASGSDKPPYGYTF. The CDR3 DNA reads TGTGCTAGTGGCTCGGACAAGCCGCCCTATGGCTACACCTTC.

The V gene is TRBV3-1 (or the pseudogene TRBV3-2), the J gene TRBJ2-2, with 8 bases that match TRBD1. The V gene's germline CDR1 is LGHDT and CDR2 YNNKEL (reference sequence). V gave up 2 bases and J gave up 7 bases; unmatched junction bases: 9. There are 16 residues in the CDR3. CDR3 sequence (DNA): TGTGCCAGCAGCCAACTCCACAGGGGGAGAGGCGGGGAGCTGTTTTTT. Translating gives CASSQLHRGRGGELFF.